The clone carrying this T cell receptor (beta chain) came up many times. Its specificity is unknown. Arm-PCR with iRepertoire HTBI primers amplified the CDR3 regions for these TCR beta libraries. TCRdb called the multiplex PCR reads again in MiXCR, with one record for every CDR3 protein. This table has about 660,000 distinct CDR3 sequences, 30% appearing once. This sample is drawn from a study of regulatory T cells in long-lasting Graves disease. Study findings and constraints: Persistent Graves' patients had lower TCR diversity than newly diagnosed ones.

With 6 bases clipped from V and 2 bases from J, the junction kept 9 bases outside the gene matches. CDR3 length equals 15 residues. Per the germline V gene, CDR1 is MDHEN and CDR2 is SYDVKM. The time point: persistent/refractory GD, antithyroid drugs over 5 years with positive TRAb. Preparation of the TCR library used RNA extracted from PBMCs. Patients with Graves' disease were diagnosed by American Thyroid Association guidelines. Patients all came to the study from an endocrinology department in Xi'an, China. As collected, the peripheral blood samples measured roughly 10 milliliters each and went into EDTA tubes.

This TCR derives from a female donor with Graves disease. This chain connects TRBV28 to TRBJ1-2; 7 bases are a match to TRBD1. The material sequenced was peripheral blood mononuclear cells (PBMCs), taken when the disease was refractory, from a patient treated with antithyroid drugs. CDR3 in DNA: TGTGCCAGCAGCCCCCCGGGACAGCTAAACTATGGCTACACCTTC. Translating gives CASSPPGQLNYGYTF.